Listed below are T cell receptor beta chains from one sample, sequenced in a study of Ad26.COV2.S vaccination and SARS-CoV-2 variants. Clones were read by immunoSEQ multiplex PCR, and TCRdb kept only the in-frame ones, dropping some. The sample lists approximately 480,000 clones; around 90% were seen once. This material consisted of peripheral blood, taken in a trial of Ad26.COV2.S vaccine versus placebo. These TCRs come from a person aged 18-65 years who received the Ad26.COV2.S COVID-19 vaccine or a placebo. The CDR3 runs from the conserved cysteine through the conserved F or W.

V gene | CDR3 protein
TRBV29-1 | CSAGRSSYEQYF
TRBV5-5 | CASSFDATEQFF
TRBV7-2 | CASSLFLRGGNSPLHF
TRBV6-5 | CASRGEKLFF
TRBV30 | CAWSKGGFGNEKLFF
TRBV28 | CASSSPPGGETQYF
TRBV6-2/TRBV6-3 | CASSTSSYNEQFF
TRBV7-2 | CASSRTSGPPVGGSQYF
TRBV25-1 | CASSGGNTIYF
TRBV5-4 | CASRPTGRDTQYF
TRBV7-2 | CASSYLAGDAYNEQFF
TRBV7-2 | CASSRGVQETQYF
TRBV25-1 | CASSGTHNYGYTF
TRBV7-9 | CASSFLDRADSPLHF
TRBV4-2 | CASSQGHELAGSETQYF
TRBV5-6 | CASSLAAGVQGYTF
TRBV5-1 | CASSRDRDLQNTEAFF
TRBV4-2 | CASSQDHSSPLHF
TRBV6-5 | CASSSGTSGKNEQFF
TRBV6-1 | CASSGGLAGGYRTDTQYF
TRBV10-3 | CAIHLGEIDLLETQYF
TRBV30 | CAWAGTGTSRDEQFF
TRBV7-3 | CASSLTSGLLDTQYF
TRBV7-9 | CASSSSRDRGTEAFF
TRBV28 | CASTDYVTSGSYEQYF
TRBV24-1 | CATSDFSKNYNEQFF
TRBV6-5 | CASRGLAYNEQFF
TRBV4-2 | CASSQDPPGLAGVHEQFF
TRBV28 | CASSPARNTIYF
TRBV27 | CASSFSGRNYGYTF
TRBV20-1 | CSATDPGGYTF
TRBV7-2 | CASSDGYGIQAGANVLTF
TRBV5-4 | CASSLREGVGATQYF
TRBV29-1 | CSVERPGLAGVVSEQFF
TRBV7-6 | CASRRGTVQETQYF
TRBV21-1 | CASSPEGNEDEGWTEAFF
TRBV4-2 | CASSQPLATLNEKLFF
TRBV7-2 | CASRMEGRGTDTQYF
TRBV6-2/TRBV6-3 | CASSSGLLAKNIQYF
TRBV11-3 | CASSPVLRASYNEQFF
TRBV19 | CASKDRADTEAFF
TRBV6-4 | CASSGTPGDTQYF
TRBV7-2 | CASSLVRGNYNEQFF
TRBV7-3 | CASSPGGWETQYF
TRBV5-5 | CASSPADVAPQETQYF
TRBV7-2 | CASSANTGGGGANVLTF
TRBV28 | CASSSPRRGQETQYF
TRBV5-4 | CASSPGGTANTEAFF
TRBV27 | CASGATAYEQYF
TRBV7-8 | CASSLGSAGGGTGELFF
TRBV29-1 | CSVEDRGAGGTYEQYF
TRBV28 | CASSSRGTNFF
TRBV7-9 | CASILAGRSYNEQFF
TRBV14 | CASSQSRTSRYNEQFF
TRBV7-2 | CASSPTRTAVNTEAFF